One and the same sample provided the 27 T cell receptor beta chains below, sequenced in a study of T cell changes during pregnancy in multiple sclerosis. The table came from immunoSEQ multiplex PCR; TCRdb's copy has only in-frame clones and leaves some out. The data contain under 95,000 clones, approximately 90% of them singletons. The sample here was CD4+ T cells from peripheral blood mononuclear cells, taken before pregnancy. The source of these receptors is a female donor with multiple sclerosis, enrolled in a pregnancy study.

This clone was observed once. CDR3 DNA: TGTGCCACCAGCAGTGGGGCCAGGGGGAACCAAGAGACCCAGTACTTC. This gives the protein CATSSGARGNQETQYF. The chain carries TRBV15 and TRBJ2-5; TRBD1 agrees at 7 bases. The CDR3 consists of 16 residues. V shed 3 bases, J shed 0 bases, and the junction held 7 bases outside the gene matches. From germline, CDR1 is LNHNV and CDR2 YYDKDF (reference sequence).

The V call is TRBV7-9, the J call TRBJ1-2; TRBD1 matches at 10 bases. Germline V gene sequence: CDR1 SEHNR, CDR2 FQNEAQ (reference sequence). This CDR3 spans 15 amino acids. The V gene end was trimmed by 5 bases and the J gene end by 5 bases; junction bases not matched to a gene: 8. DNA for the CDR3: TGTGCCAGCAGCGTACCGGGACAGGGGTCATATGGCTACACCTTC. Protein: CASSVPGQGSYGYTF.

This clone was counted once. The gene calls are TRBV19 and TRBJ1-2, with D possibly matching TRBD1 (6 bases). Trimming left V 7 bases short and J 6 bases short, with 18 bases between. This CDR3 comprises 14 residues. CDR1 is LNHDA and CDR2 is SQIVND in the germline V gene (reference sequence). The CDR3 region has the DNA TGTGCCAGTACCCCCCTGGGGGCAGGGGATGGCTACACCTTC. Its protein is CASTPLGAGDGYTF.

The V gene is TRBV9, the J gene TRBJ2-5, with 12 positions matching TRBD2. The CDR3 runs 15 residues. J lost 5 bases, V lost 3 bases, and 5 bases had no gene match. In germline, CDR1 is SGDLS, CDR2 YYNGEE. The CDR3 protein is CASSASGGAMETQYF. For the CDR3, the DNA is TGTGCCAGCAGCGCTAGCGGGGGGGCGATGGAGACCCAGTACTTC.

This rearrangement joins TRBV5-4 to TRBJ2-1, with D unresolved. Germline values: CDR1 SGHNT, CDR2 YYREEE (reference sequence). Trimming removed 0 bases from V and 1 base from J, with 11 bases in between. CDR3 length equals 16 residues. The CDR3 loop reads CASSLDLERSYNEQFF. CDR3 sequence (DNA): TGTGCCAGCAGCTTGGATCTAGAGAGATCCTACAATGAGCAGTTCTTC.

The chain has TRBV30 and TRBJ2-1, with 10 bases that match TRBD2. The V gene end was trimmed by 8 bases and the J gene end by 0 bases; junction bases not matched to a gene: 7. Germline assignment: CDR1 GTSNPN and CDR2 SVGIG (reference sequence). The CDR3 is made up of 15 amino acids. This chain's CDR3 is CALALAGGSYNEQFF. DNA for the CDR3: TGTGCCCTGGCGTTAGCGGGAGGCTCCTACAATGAGCAGTTCTTC.

The chain uses TRBV6-4 and TRBJ1-6; D may be TRBD1 (5 bases). Germline-derived CDR1 and CDR2 are MRHNA and SNTAGT. The CDR3 totals 15 residues. Trimming took 3 bases from V and 9 from J, leaving 15 bases between them. This CDR3 reads CASSEGSTGGSPLHF. As DNA, the CDR3 is TGTGCCAGCAGTGAAGGGTCGACCGGGGGTTCACCCCTCCACTTT.

The rearrangement links TRBV7-8 to TRBJ2-3; D is undetermined. V lost 5 bases and J 7 bases, leaving 19 bases between the germline ends. CDR3 length: 15 amino acids. CDR1 is SGHVS and CDR2 is FQNEAQ in the germline V gene. CDR3 protein: CASSPFTTTQNTQYF. CDR3 DNA: TGTGCCAGCAGCCCCTTTACGACAACCCAGAATACGCAGTATTTT.

Comments on this clone: This CDR3 is also generated by other DNA sequences in the sample. The rearrangement joins TRBV4-1 to TRBJ2-7; D is perhaps TRBD1 (5 bases). Germline loops: CDR1 MGHRA, CDR2 YSYEKL. V was trimmed by 3 bases and J by 5 bases, leaving 14 bases between them. There are 14 residues in the CDR3. This CDR3 is CASSQEGARNEQYF. The DNA of the CDR3 is TGCGCCAGCAGCCAGGAAGGGGCCAGGAACGAGCAGTACTTC.

The chain has TRBV13 and TRBJ2-3; D is ambiguous. Germline CDR1 and CDR2: PRHDT and FYEKMQ (reference sequence). The CDR3 is 16 amino acids. The V end was cut by 5 bases, the J end by 0 bases, with 15 bases between. Here the CDR3 DNA reads TGTGCCAGCAGCCCCCGGTCTAAGCCGAGCACAGATACGCAGTATTTT. It encodes CASSPRSKPSTDTQYF.

The chain carries TRBV27 and TRBJ1-2, with TRBD1 as a possible D gene (6 bases). The CDR3 covers 17 residues. CDR1 and CDR2 (germline): MNHEY, SMNVEV (reference sequence). The V end lost 0 bases, the J end lost 4 bases, and 18 bases lay between the germline ends. In DNA form, the CDR3 reads TGTGCCAGCAGTTTATCCCAGGAGGGGGGGAAAACCTATGGCTACACCTTC. It encodes CASSLSQEGGKTYGYTF.

This chain joins TRBV6-6 and TRBJ1-2; weak D call: TRBD1 (6 bases). The germline V gene has CDR1 MNHNY and CDR2 SVGAGI (reference sequence). This CDR3 has 14 amino acids. The CDR3 DNA reads as TGTGAGGACAGTAGTGCCGACGTCCTCTATGGCTACACCTTC. This encodes CEDSSADVLYGYTF.

As concerns this clone: A read error may account for a junction end that differs from germline. The V and J genes are TRBV5-1 and TRBJ2-5; 11 bases align to TRBD2. This CDR3 comprises 16 residues. The germline CDR1 and CDR2 sequences are SGHRS and YFSETQ. As DNA, the CDR3 is TGCGCCAGCAGCTTGGGGGGGACTAGCGGCCAAGAGGCCCAGTACTTC. It translates to CASSLGGTSGQEAQYF.

This clone was detected once. The genes are TRBV6-5 and TRBJ2-5, with 12 bases identical to TRBD2. Unmatched junction bases numbered 6, after V lost 7 bases and J lost 3 bases. The CDR3 covers 15 residues. The germline CDR1 and CDR2 sequences are MNHEY and SVGAGI. CDR3 protein: CASTSSGGAEETQYF. DNA for the CDR3: TGTGCCAGCACATCTAGCGGGGGGGCCGAAGAGACCCAGTACTTC.

The sample holds one count of this clone. This chain connects TRBV7-2 to TRBJ2-7; the match to TRBD2 covers 9 bases. Germline V gene data show CDR1 as SGHTA and CDR2 as FQGNSA. The CDR3 is 14 amino acids. Losses at the gene ends were 5 bases for V and 3 bases for J; bases not matched to a gene: 5. This CDR3 reads CASSATSGLYEQYF. DNA of the CDR3: TGTGCCAGCAGCGCGACTAGCGGACTCTACGAGCAGTACTTC.

This chain links TRBV18 with TRBJ1-6, with D possibly being TRBD1 (6 bases). CDR3 length: 16 amino acids. The V and J ends lost 3 bases and 4 bases respectively, with 13 bases between them. Germline values: CDR1 KGHSH, CDR2 LQKENI. CDR3 sequence reads: CASSPLGTSYNSPLHF. In DNA form, the CDR3 reads TGTGCCAGCTCACCGCTAGGGACAAGTTATAATTCACCCCTCCACTTT. The full variable domain, completed using reference TRBV18 and TRBJ1-6, is NAGVMQNPRHLVRRRGQEARLRCSPMKGHSHVYWYRQLPEEGLKFMVYLQKENIIDESGMPKERFSAEFPKEGPSILRIQQVVRGDSAAYFCASSPLGTSYNSPLHFGNGTRLTVT.

The chain carries TRBV19 and TRBJ1-3; D remains ambiguous. The V end was cut by 2 bases, the J end by 0 bases, with 11 bases between. The germline gives CDR1 LNHDA, CDR2 SQIVND (reference sequence). The CDR3 covers 16 residues. The CDR3 reads CASSIMSGVSGNTIYF. The CDR3, as DNA: TGTGCCAGTAGTATAATGTCCGGGGTCTCTGGAAACACCATATATTTT.

The gene calls are TRBV7-8 and TRBJ2-7; 10 nucleotides agree with TRBD1. Losses at the gene ends were 5 bases for V and 4 bases for J; bases not matched to a gene: 5. CDR1 and CDR2 from the germline V gene are SGHVS and FQNEAQ. The CDR3 is 14 amino acids. In DNA form, the CDR3 reads TGTGCCAGCAGCCTTCGGACAGGGGGATACGAGCAGTACTTC. Protein product: CASSLRTGGYEQYF.

This rearrangement joins TRBV5-1 to TRBJ1-6; D is undetermined. The CDR3 covers 16 residues. V was cut by 0 bases and J by 4 bases, with 11 bases left in between. Germline V gives CDR1 SGHRS, CDR2 YFSETQ. CDR3 region: CASSLESTTYNSPLHF. DNA of the CDR3: TGCGCCAGCAGCTTGGAATCGACGACTTATAATTCACCCCTCCACTTT. The variable domain in full, completed from reference TRBV5-1 and TRBJ1-6, reads KAGVTQTPRYLIKTRGQQVTLSCSPISGHRSVSWYQQTPGQGLQFLFEYFSETQRNKGNFPGRFSGRQFSNSRSEMNVSTLELGDSALYLCASSLESTTYNSPLHFGNGTRLTVT.

The CDR3 region is CASSPANRGTEAFF. The CDR3 DNA reads as TGCGCCAGCAGCCCGGCAAACCGGGGCACTGAAGCTTTCTTT. This sequence joins TRBV5-1 and TRBJ1-1; the D is unclear. The V end was cut by 4 bases, the J end by 4 bases, with 14 bases between. Germline CDR1 and CDR2: SGHRS and YFSETQ. CDR3 size: 14 residues. Complete variable domain (other parts from reference TRBV5-1 and TRBJ1-1): KAGVTQTPRYLIKTRGQQVTLSCSPISGHRSVSWYQQTPGQGLQFLFEYFSETQRNKGNFPGRFSGRQFSNSRSEMNVSTLELGDSALYLCASSPANRGTEAFFGQGTRLTVV.

This sequence joins TRBV28 and TRBJ1-3; the D is unclear. V dropped 5 bases and J dropped 0 bases, with 11 bases sitting between them. CDR3 size: 15 residues. CDR1 is MDHEN, CDR2 SYDVKM, per germline. This CDR3 reads CASSPGDISGNTIYF. The CDR3 DNA is TGTGCCAGCAGTCCCGGTGATATCTCTGGAAACACCATATATTTT. Complete variable domain (other parts from reference TRBV28 and TRBJ1-3): DVKVTQSSRYLVKRTGEKVFLECVQDMDHENMFWYRQDPGLGLRLIYFSYDVKMKEKGDIPEGYSVSREKKERFSLILESASTNQTSMYLCASSPGDISGNTIYFGEGSWLTVV.

The V gene is TRBV6-5, the J gene TRBJ1-5, with no clear D. The germline gives CDR1 MNHEY, CDR2 SVGAGI. The CDR3 totals 15 residues. V lost 3 bases and J lost 6, with 15 bases in between. The CDR3 spells CASSYAGGSGQPQHF. CDR3 coding DNA: TGTGCCAGCAGTTATGCCGGCGGGTCGGGTCAGCCCCAGCATTTT.

The CDR3 here is CASSRRQGMPEAFF. CDR3 coding DNA: TGTGCCAGCAGTAGAAGACAGGGGATGCCTGAAGCTTTCTTT. This chain links TRBV28 with TRBJ1-1; 8 nucleotides match TRBD1. Germline CDR1 is MDHEN and CDR2 is SYDVKM. After removal of 5 bases from V and 6 bases from J, the junction contained 8 bases not matched to a gene. The CDR3 consists of 14 residues.

The rearrangement joins TRBV5-1 to TRBJ2-3, with 12 nucleotides matching TRBD2. The CDR3 is 17 amino acids. Germline V lookup: CDR1 SGHRS, CDR2 YFSETQ. After removal of 4 bases from V and 10 bases from J, the junction contained 16 bases not matched to a gene. CDR3 nucleotides: TGCGCCAGCAGCCCCTCCTGGACTAGCGGGATGGGAGGCGCGCAGTATTTT. Translated: CASSPSWTSGMGGAQYF.

The CDR3 DNA reads as TGCGCCAGCAGCCCAGGGGCGGGCGAGCAGTACTTC. Encoded protein: CASSPGAGEQYF. The V gene is TRBV5-1, the J gene TRBJ2-7; D is perhaps TRBD1 (6 bases). The length of the CDR3 is 12 residues. Germline CDR1 SGHRS, CDR2 YFSETQ. V lost 4 bases, J lost 6 bases, and 11 bases lay in between.

The J gene is TRBJ1-5, the V gene TRBV18; a possible D gene is TRBD1 (5 bases). The ends were cut back, 5 bases at V and 3 bases at J, with 11 bases in the middle. The length of the CDR3 is 14 residues. The germline V gene has CDR1 KGHSH and CDR2 LQKENI. CDR3 DNA sequence: TGTGCCAGCTCAAGCAGGGCCGACAATCAGCCCCAGCATTTT. Its translation is CASSSRADNQPQHF.

The chain employs TRBV7-6 and TRBJ1-4; D is ambiguous. V gave up 5 bases and J gave up 4 bases, with 17 bases separating them. This CDR3 comprises 16 residues. CDR1 is SGHVS, CDR2 FNYEAQ, per germline. The CDR3 region has the DNA TGTGCCAGCAGCACCCCAGGCAGCTCGTTTAATGAAAAACTGTTTTTT. Protein product: CASSTPGSSFNEKLFF.